This T cell receptor beta chain was captured by sequencing in a study of T cell responses to AZD1222 COVID-19 vaccine. Looking at the study overall: The study pooled second doses at about 4 or about 12 weeks.

Germline V gives CDR1 MNHNS, CDR2 SASEGT. Trimming removed 0 bases from V and 0 bases from J, with 20 bases in between. There are 20 residues in the CDR3. A word on this clone: Antigen: not known.

The repertoire was sequenced with immunoSEQ multiplex PCR; TCRdb's copy has only in-frame clones and lacks some. The sample carries some 70,000 clones, about 83% recorded once. Findings of the study overall: The number of AZD1222 recipients seropositive at baseline was only six.

Sample: peripheral blood, taken on day 0 of AZD1222 vaccination. This sequence was found in an adult in good health. The V gene is TRBV6-1, the J gene TRBJ2-2, with D unresolved. CDR3 sequence (DNA): TGTGCCAGCAGTGAAGCCGGCTTTGGGTATAGTGGCGCGAACACCGGGGAGCTGTTTTTT. Its translation: CASSEAGFGYSGANTGELFF.